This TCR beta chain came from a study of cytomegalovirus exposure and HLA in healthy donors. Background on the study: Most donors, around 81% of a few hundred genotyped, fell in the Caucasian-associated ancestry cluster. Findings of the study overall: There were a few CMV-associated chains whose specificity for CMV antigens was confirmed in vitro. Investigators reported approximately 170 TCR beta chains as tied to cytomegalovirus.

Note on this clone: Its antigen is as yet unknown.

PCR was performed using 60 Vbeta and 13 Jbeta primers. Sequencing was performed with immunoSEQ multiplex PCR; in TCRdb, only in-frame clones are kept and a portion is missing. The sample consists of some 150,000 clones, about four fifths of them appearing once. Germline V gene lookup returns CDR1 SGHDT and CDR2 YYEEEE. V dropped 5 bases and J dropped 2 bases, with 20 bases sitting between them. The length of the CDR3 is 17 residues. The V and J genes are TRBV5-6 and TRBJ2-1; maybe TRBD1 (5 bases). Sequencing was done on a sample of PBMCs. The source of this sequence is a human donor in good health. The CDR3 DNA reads TGTGCCAGCAGTCCCCGAACAGGAGTTCCAACCTACAATGAGCAGTTCTTC. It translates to CASSPRTGVPTYNEQFF. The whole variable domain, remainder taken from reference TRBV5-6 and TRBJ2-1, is DAGVTQSPTHLIKTRGQQVTLRCSPKSGHDTVSWYQQALGQGPQFIFQYYEEEERQRGNFPDRFSGHQFPNYSSELNVNALLLGDSALYLCASSPRTGVPTYNEQFFGPGTRLTVL.